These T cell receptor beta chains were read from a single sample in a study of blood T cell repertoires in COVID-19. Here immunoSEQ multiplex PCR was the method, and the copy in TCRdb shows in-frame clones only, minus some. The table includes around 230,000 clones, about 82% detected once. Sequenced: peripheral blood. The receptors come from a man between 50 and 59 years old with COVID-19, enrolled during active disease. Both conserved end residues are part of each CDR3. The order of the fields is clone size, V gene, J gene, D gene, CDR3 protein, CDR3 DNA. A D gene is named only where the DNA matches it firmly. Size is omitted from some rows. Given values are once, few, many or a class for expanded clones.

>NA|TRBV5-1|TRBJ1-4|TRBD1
CASSRDRGGNEKLFF
TGCGCCAGCAGCAGAGACAGGGGCGGTAATGAAAAACTGTTTTTT
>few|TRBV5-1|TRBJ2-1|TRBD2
CASSGNPSGGADEQFF
TGCGCCAGCAGCGGGAACCCTAGCGGGGGGGCTGATGAGCAGTTCTTC
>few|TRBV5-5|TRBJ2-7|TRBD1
CASSRTGGSYEQYF
TGTGCCAGCAGCAGGACAGGGGGCTCCTACGAGCAGTACTTC
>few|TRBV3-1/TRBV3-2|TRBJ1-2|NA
CASSPSGKGVYGYTF
TGTGCCAGCAGCCCGAGCGGCAAGGGCGTCTATGGCTACACCTTC
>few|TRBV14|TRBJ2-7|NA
CASSQDPGSSYEQYF
TGTGCCAGCAGCCAAGACCCAGGATCTTCCTACGAGCAGTACTTC
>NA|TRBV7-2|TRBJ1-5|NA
CASSLWGGDRPQHF
TGTGCCAGCAGCTTGTGGGGGGGCGATCGGCCCCAGCATTTT
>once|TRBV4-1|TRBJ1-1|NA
CASSQDFQGITEAFF
TGCGCCAGCAGCCAAGATTTTCAGGGGATCACTGAAGCTTTCTTT
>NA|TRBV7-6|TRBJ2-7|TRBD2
CASSSSGGALHEQYF
TGTGCCAGCAGCTCTAGCGGGGGAGCACTGCACGAGCAGTACTTC
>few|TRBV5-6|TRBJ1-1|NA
CASSVQLAEAFF
TGTGCCAGCAGCGTGCAGTTGGCTGAAGCTTTCTTT
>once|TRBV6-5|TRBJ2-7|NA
CASSYSRGYEQYF
TGTGCCAGCAGTTACTCTCGGGGGTACGAGCAGTACTTC
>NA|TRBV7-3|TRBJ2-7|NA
CASSRTGGSYEQYF
TGTGCCAGCAGCAGGACCGGGGGATCCTACGAGCAGTACTTC
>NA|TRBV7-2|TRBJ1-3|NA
CASSLVPLTGLGNTIYF
TGTGCCAGCAGCTTAGTCCCTCTTACAGGGCTCGGAAACACCATATATTTT
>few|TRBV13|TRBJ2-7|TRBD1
CASSPTGTGSGAPPYEQYF
TGTGCCAGCAGCCCAACCGGGACAGGGAGCGGGGCGCCTCCCTACGAGCAGTACTTC
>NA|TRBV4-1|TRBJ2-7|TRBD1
CASSQDRTGAGFEQYF
TGCGCCAGCAGCCAAGATAGGACAGGGGCAGGCTTCGAGCAGTACTTC
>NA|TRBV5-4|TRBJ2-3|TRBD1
CASSYDRGADTQYF
TGTGCCAGCAGTTATGACAGGGGGGCAGATACGCAGTATTTT
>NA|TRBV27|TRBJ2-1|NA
CASSPTFQRNEQFF
TGTGCCAGCAGTCCCACCTTTCAGCGCAATGAGCAGTTCTTC
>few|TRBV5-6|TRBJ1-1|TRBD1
CASSYRGRGTEAFF
TGTGCCAGCAGCTACAGGGGGCGCGGCACTGAAGCTTTCTTT
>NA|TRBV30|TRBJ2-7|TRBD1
CAWTRGTGDYEQYF
TGTGCCTGGACCCGCGGGACAGGGGACTACGAGCAGTACTTC
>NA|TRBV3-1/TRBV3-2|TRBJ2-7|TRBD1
CASSRRQGVYEQYF
TGTGCCAGCAGCCGCCGACAGGGGGTGTACGAGCAGTACTTC
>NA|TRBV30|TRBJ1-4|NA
CAASGTLEKLFF
TGTGCCGCATCCGGGACACTCGAAAAACTGTTTTTT
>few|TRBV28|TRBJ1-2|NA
CASRLQGIYGYTF
TGTGCCAGCAGACTACAGGGTATCTATGGCTACACCTTC
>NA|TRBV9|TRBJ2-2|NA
CASSVAGDPTGELFF
TGTGCCAGCAGCGTAGCGGGGGACCCCACCGGGGAGCTGTTTTTT
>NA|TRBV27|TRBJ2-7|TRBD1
CASRPLTGTVRYEQYF
TGTGCCAGCAGACCTTTAACCGGGACAGTAAGATACGAGCAGTACTTC
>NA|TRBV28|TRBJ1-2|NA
CASSSIRQNYGYTF
TGTGCCAGCAGTTCAATAAGACAGAATTATGGCTACACCTTC
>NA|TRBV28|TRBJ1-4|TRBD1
CASSLTGATNEKLFF
TGTGCCAGCAGTCTGACAGGGGCTACTAATGAAAAACTGTTTTTT
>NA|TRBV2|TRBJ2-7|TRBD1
CASSWDRPTYEQYF
TGTGCCAGCAGTTGGGACAGGCCAACCTACGAGCAGTACTTC
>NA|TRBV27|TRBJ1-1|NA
CASRGGDTEAFF
TGTGCCAGCCGGGGCGGGGACACTGAAGCTTTCTTT
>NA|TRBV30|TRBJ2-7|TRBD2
CAGGDWSGGSSQYF
TGTGCCGGAGGGGACTGGAGCGGGGGATCGTCGCAGTACTTC
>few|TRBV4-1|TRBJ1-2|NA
CASSQERWDYGYTF
TGCGCCAGCAGCCAAGAGCGGTGGGACTATGGCTACACCTTC
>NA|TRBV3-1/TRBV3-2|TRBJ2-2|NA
CASQEQGLTGELFF
TGTGCCAGCCAAGAGCAGGGCCTTACCGGGGAGCTGTTTTTT
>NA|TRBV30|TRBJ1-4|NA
CAWTESGFREKLFF
TGTGCCTGGACCGAGTCGGGATTTCGAGAAAAACTGTTTTTT
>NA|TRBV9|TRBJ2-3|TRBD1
CASSVDGQGATDTQYF
TGTGCCAGCAGCGTAGATGGACAGGGGGCAACAGATACGCAGTATTTT
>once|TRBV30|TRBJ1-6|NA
CAWTLYNSPLHF
TGTGCCTGGACACTTTATAATTCACCCCTCCACTTT
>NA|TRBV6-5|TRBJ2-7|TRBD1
CASSWGQGTYEQYF
TGTGCCAGCAGTTGGGGACAGGGAACCTACGAGCAGTACTTC
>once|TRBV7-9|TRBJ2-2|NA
CASSPKLTGELFF
TGTGCCAGCAGCCCTAAACTAACCGGGGAGCTGTTTTTT
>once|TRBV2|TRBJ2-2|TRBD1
CASRGQGSTGELFF
TGTGCCAGCAGGGGACAGGGGAGCACCGGGGAGCTGTTTTTT
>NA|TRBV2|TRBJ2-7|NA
CASSEYRASSYEQYF
TGTGCCAGCAGTGAATACAGGGCGAGCTCCTACGAGCAGTACTTC
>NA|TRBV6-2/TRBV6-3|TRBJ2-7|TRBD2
CASSSPGLAGKDEQYF
TGTGCCAGCAGCAGCCCGGGACTAGCGGGGAAGGATGAGCAGTACTTC
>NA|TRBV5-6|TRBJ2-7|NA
CASSFRFQGSYEQYF
TGTGCCAGCAGCTTTAGATTTCAGGGGTCCTACGAGCAGTACTTC
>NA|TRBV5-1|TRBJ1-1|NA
CASSSGTRAFF
TGCGCCAGCAGCTCCGGGACAAGAGCTTTCTTT
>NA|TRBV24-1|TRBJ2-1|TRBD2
CATSSGPSGESSYNEQFF
TGTGCCACCAGTTCCGGGCCTAGCGGGGAAAGCTCCTACAATGAGCAGTTCTTC
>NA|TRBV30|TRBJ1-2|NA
CAWSWTGTAGYTF
TGTGCCTGGAGTTGGACCGGGACTGCTGGCTACACCTTC
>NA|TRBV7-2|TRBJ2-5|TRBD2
CASSTRLAGEQETQYF
TGTGCCAGCAGCACGAGACTAGCGGGGGAGCAAGAGACCCAGTACTTC
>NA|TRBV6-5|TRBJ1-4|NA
CASSYSGSGKLFF
TGTGCCAGCAGTTACTCCGGGTCGGGAAAACTGTTTTTT
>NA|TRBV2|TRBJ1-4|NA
CASSLGTGGGREKLFF
TGTGCCAGCAGTCTGGGGACCGGCGGAGGGCGTGAAAAACTGTTTTTT
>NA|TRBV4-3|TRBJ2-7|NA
CASSQDKRGSYEQYF
TGCGCCAGCAGCCAAGATAAGAGAGGTTCCTACGAGCAGTACTTC
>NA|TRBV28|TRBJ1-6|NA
CASRAVGAGEGSPLHF
TGTGCCAGCAGGGCGGTGGGGGCAGGGGAGGGTTCACCCCTCCACTTT
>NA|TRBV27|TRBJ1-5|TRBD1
CASSYRGLNQPQHF
TGTGCCAGCAGTTACAGGGGGCTGAATCAGCCCCAGCATTTT
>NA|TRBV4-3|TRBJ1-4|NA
CASSQEGATNEKLFF
TGCGCCAGCAGCCAAGAGGGCGCAACTAATGAAAAACTGTTTTTT
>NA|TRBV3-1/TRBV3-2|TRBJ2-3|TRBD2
CASSQGLAVGTDTQYF
TGTGCCAGCAGCCAAGGGCTAGCGGTCGGCACAGATACGCAGTATTTT
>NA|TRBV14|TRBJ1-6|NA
CASSGLGSSYNSPLHF
TGTGCCAGCAGTGGACTGGGGAGCTCCTATAATTCACCCCTCCACTTT
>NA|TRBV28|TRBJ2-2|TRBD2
CASSRRLAGHTGELFF
TGTGCCAGCAGCCGAAGACTAGCGGGGCACACCGGGGAGCTGTTTTTT
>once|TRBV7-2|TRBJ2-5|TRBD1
CASYRQGQGVQYF
TGTGCCAGTTATAGACAGGGGCAAGGGGTCCAGTACTTC